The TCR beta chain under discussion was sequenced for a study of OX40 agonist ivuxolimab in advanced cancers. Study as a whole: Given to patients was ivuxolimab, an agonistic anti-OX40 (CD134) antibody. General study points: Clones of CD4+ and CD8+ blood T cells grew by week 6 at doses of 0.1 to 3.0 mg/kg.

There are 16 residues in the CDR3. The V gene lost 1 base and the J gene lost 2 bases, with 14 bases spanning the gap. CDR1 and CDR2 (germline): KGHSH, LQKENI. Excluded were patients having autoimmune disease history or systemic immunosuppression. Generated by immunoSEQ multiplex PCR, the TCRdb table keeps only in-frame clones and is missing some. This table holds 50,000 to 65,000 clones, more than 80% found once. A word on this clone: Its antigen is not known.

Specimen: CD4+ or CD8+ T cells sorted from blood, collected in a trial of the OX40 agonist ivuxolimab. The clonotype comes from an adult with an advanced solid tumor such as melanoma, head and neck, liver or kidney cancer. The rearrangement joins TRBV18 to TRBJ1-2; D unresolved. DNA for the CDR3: TGTGCCAGCTCACCACTTTCGAGACCCGAGAACTATGGCTACACCTTC. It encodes CASSPLSRPENYGYTF.